This TCR beta chain stems from a study of Tregs in tolerant kidney transplant recipients (dated by TCRdb to the late 2010s). With respect to the entire study: The study applied TCRbeta sequencing to find donor-specific regulatory T cells before combined kidney and bone marrow transplantation and then followed those same cells after transplant. In a few healthy controls, several methods of expanding Tregs specific for an allogeneic donor were compared by TCRbeta repertoire sequencing.

Unstimulated Tregs (CD4+CD25+CD127-), CD4+ non-Tregs (CD4+CD25-), CD4 and CD8 cells were FACS-sorted from thawed PBMCs. Healthy control blood came either as purchased buffy coats or from healthy volunteers. Healthy control blood was processed by Ficoll density gradient to PBMCs and cryopreserved; patient PBMCs were collected before and after transplant. Here is what the overall study found, with its caveats: Biological reproducibility was not examined directly, but technical replication error appeared to be minimal. The most biologically relevant and donor-specific TCRbeta repertoire appeared to be identified by expanding Tregs with activated donor B cells. The study was constrained by small patient numbers, and validation of the findings is required in larger populations and under other immunosuppression protocols.

The CDR3, from cysteine to phenylalanine, totals 14 residues. Solely the CDR3 DNA is kept, with 42 bases framed from the first base. The germline V and J ends show losses of 2 bases and 10 bases respectively, and no gene match explains 5 bases of the junction. According to the germline V gene, CDR1 reads MNHEY and CDR2 reads SVGAGI. Genomic DNA was extracted from sorted cells with the QIAGEN DNeasy Blood and Tissue Kit for TCRbeta CDR3 sequencing. High-throughput TCRbeta CDR3 sequencing, including PCR amplification with bias correction and internal controls, was performed commercially through immunoSEQ. Turning to the authors' computational methods: A unique productive TCRbeta sequence was defined by the CDR3 nucleotide sequence when primers matched, and otherwise by the CDR3 amino acid sequence together with the Vbeta and Jbeta genes. As a correction for sorting error, sequences shared between sorted populations at a frequency ratio of 2:1 or less were discarded, and the remaining shared sequences were assigned to the higher population. Sequences were defined as donor-reactive when expanded at least 5-fold in CFSE-low cells versus unstimulated cells and present at a frequency of at least 0.01% in CFSE-low cells. Repertoire divergence was quantified by Jensen-Shannon divergence calculated from the top 100 TCRbeta sequences ranked by frequency. For any sample with multiple sequencing runs, sorting error was corrected in each run separately before the runs were pooled. Not all clones reach the TCRdb copy of this immuneACCESS table, which keeps in-frame sequences only. Checked studies attribute under half of the gap to unresolved V genes and leave the rest unexplained. Clonal size and the V and J genes are those of that table, whereas D and trimming came from the DNA. The sample table contains some 60,000 clones; only one count was recorded for around 83% of them. Around 5.2% of the sample is taken by the ten largest.

Notes on this clone: Its antigen is unknown. Per-nucleotide qualities are absent, and no much larger clonotype sits a single base away.

This clonotype was obtained from a human donor in good health. Sequencing was carried out using CD4+ T cells from blood. The receptor chain draws on TRBV6-5 and TRBJ1-6; the central 7 bases match TRBD1. The CDR3 region has the sequence CASSYPDRESPLHF. The bases are TGTGCCAGCAGTTACCCCGACAGGGAATCACCCCTCCACTTT.